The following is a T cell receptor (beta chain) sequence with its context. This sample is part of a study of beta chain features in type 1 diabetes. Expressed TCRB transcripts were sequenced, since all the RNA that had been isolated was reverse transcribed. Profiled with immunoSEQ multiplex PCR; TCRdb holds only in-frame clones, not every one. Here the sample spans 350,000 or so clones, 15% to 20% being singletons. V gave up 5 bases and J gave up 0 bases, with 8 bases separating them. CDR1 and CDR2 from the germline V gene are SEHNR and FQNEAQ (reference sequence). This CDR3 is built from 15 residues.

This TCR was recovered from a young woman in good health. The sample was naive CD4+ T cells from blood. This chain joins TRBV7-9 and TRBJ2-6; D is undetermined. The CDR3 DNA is TGTGCCAGCAGCCTCACAGCCTCTGGGGCCAACGTCCTGACTTTC. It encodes CASSLTASGANVLTF.